Listed here is a single T cell receptor (beta chain). As yet, its antigen is unknown. The data belong to a study of liver allograft versus peripheral blood T cells. Study-level background: What was compared were the T cell receptor repertoires in transplanted livers and those in the peripheral blood of recipients.

TCRdb reanalysed the reads using MiXCR and keeps one entry per CDR3 protein. The profile covers 5,000 or so distinct CDR3 sequences, with more than 13% appearing a single time and 2.9% taken by the ten largest. Study-level results: T cell receptor repertoires inside liver allografts reportedly differed from those in peripheral blood.

Trimming cost V 0 bases and J 4 bases, with 13 bases left between them. The CDR3 extends over 15 amino acids. Germline CDR1 reads GTSNPN; CDR2 reads SVGIG (reference sequence). This chain uses TRBV30 with TRBJ1-5, with D possibly being TRBD1 (6 bases). The source of this sequence is a human patient who had a liver transplant. Some T cells may originate from the graft donor. The CDR3 sequence: CAWSVKGDRNQPQHF. The CDR3 DNA sequence: TGTGCCTGGAGTGTCAAGGGGGATAGGAATCAGCCCCAGCATTTT.